The rows below give T cell receptor beta chains drawn from one sample of a study of cytomegalovirus exposure and HLA in healthy donors. Assay used: immunoSEQ multiplex PCR; TCRdb lists only in-frame clones, some missing. This table has 150,000 to 200,000 clones, around nine tenths appearing once. Material for sequencing was PBMCs. The receptor source for this set is a young woman in good health and CMV-seronegative. The CDR3 runs from the conserved cysteine through the conserved F or W. D genes are given only for firm matches. Size tells how often a clone was seen (once, few, many) or the class of an expanded clone, and some rows leave it out.

clone_size,v_call,d_call,cdr3_length,j_call,cdr3_aa,cdr3_nt
.,TRBV7-2,TRBD2,16,TRBJ2-7,CASSLLAGSGLNEQYF,TGTGCCAGCAGCCTCCTAGCGGGAAGTGGTTTAAACGAGCAGTACTTC
.,TRBV18,TRBD2,17,TRBJ2-4,CASSPRTSGRAKNIQYF,TGTGCCAGCTCACCAAGGACTAGCGGGAGGGCCAAAAACATTCAGTACTTC
.,TRBV18,TRBD1,13,TRBJ1-1,CASSADRDTEAFF,TGTGCCAGCTCGGCGGACAGGGACACTGAAGCTTTCTTT
few,TRBV6-4,TRBD2,13,TRBJ2-1,CASSERGDGEQFF,TGTGCCAGCAGCGAGCGGGGGGACGGTGAGCAGTTCTTC
.,TRBV28,.,18,TRBJ2-3,CASSSGVSENPSTDTQYF,TGTGCCAGCAGTTCAGGGGTGAGCGAAAATCCTAGCACAGATACGCAGTATTTT
.,TRBV13,.,15,TRBJ2-1,CASSFSGWGYNEQFF,TGTGCCAGCAGCTTCAGCGGGTGGGGTTACAATGAGCAGTTCTTC
.,TRBV7-2,TRBD1,15,TRBJ1-2,CASSSPDRGENGYTF,TGTGCCAGCAGCTCACCAGACAGGGGAGAGAATGGCTACACCTTC
.,TRBV5-1,TRBD2,16,TRBJ2-1,CASSSGTSGNYNEQFF,TGCGCCAGCAGCTCAGGGACTAGCGGGAACTACAATGAGCAGTTCTTC
.,TRBV7-8,.,16,TRBJ2-7,CASSGTAGTLSYEQYF,TGTGCCAGCAGCGGGACGGCCGGGACTTTATCCTACGAGCAGTACTTC
.,TRBV2,TRBD2,17,TRBJ2-1,CASSEGSGRMFLGEQFF,TGTGCCAGCAGTGAAGGGAGCGGGAGGATGTTTTTAGGAGAGCAGTTCTTC
.,TRBV9,.,14,TRBJ2-1,CASGTGVPYNEQFF,TGTGCCAGCGGAACGGGAGTCCCCTACAATGAGCAGTTCTTC
.,TRBV21-1,.,19,TRBJ1-5,CASSNERLNTWSSNQPQHF,TGTGCCAGCAGCAACGAGCGACTCAATACCTGGAGTAGCAATCAGCCCCAGCATTTT
.,TRBV11-2,TRBD2,15,TRBJ2-5,CASSLGGGAAETQYF,TGTGCCAGCAGCTTAGGGGGAGGGGCCGCCGAGACCCAGTACTTC
.,TRBV5-1,TRBD2,17,TRBJ2-1,CASSLDAGGSPHNEQFF,TGCGCCAGCAGCTTGGACGCGGGCGGGAGCCCCCACAATGAGCAGTTCTTC
.,TRBV5-4,.,17,TRBJ2-5,CASSSTAGGYNVLTQYF,TGTGCCAGCAGCTCCACGGCCGGGGGATATAATGTGTTGACCCAGTACTTC
.,TRBV28,TRBD1,16,TRBJ2-1,CASSLHLDRVYNEQFF,TGTGCCAGCAGTCTCCACCTGGACAGGGTCTACAATGAGCAGTTCTTC
.,TRBV6-4,TRBD2,17,TRBJ2-5,CAGDQGSSGGIQETQYF,TGTGCCGGGGATCAGGGGTCTAGCGGGGGCATCCAAGAGACCCAGTACTTC
.,TRBV5-4,TRBD1,15,TRBJ2-3,CASNTGTGGIDTQYF,TGTGCCAGCAACACCGGGACAGGGGGCATAGATACGCAGTATTTT
few,TRBV6-5,.,13,TRBJ1-6,CASTPTGNSPLHF,TGTGCCAGCACCCCGACAGGAAATTCACCCCTCCACTTT
once,TRBV11-2,.,11,TRBJ2-5,CASSLQETQYF,TGTGCCAGCAGCCTGCAAGAGACCCAGTACTTC
few,TRBV6-4,TRBD2,16,TRBJ2-1,CASSDSSGGDYNEQFF,TGTGCCAGCAGTGACTCGAGTGGGGGGGACTACAATGAGCAGTTCTTC
.,TRBV5-6,TRBD1,14,TRBJ2-7,CASSPWDRPYEQYF,TGTGCCAGCAGCCCCTGGGACAGGCCCTACGAGCAGTACTTC
once,TRBV27,.,15,TRBJ2-7,CASSLGGDEFYEQYF,TGTGCCAGCAGTTTAGGAGGAGATGAGTTCTACGAGCAGTACTTC
.,TRBV5-1,.,17,TRBJ1-6,CASSLLPFGGNNSPLHF,TGCGCCAGCAGCTTGCTGCCTTTTGGAGGAAATAATTCACCCCTCCACTTT
.,TRBV7-8,.,15,TRBJ1-1,CASSLASFMNTEAFF,TGTGCCAGCAGCTTAGCGAGTTTTATGAACACTGAAGCTTTCTTT
.,TRBV5-4,.,14,TRBJ1-2,CASSLDTGEGGYTF,TGTGCCAGCAGCTTGGATACGGGTGAAGGAGGCTACACCTTC
.,TRBV21-1,.,14,TRBJ2-1,CARLHGRAFNEQFF,TGTGCCAGGCTGCACGGGAGGGCCTTCAATGAGCAGTTCTTC
once,TRBV21-1,.,17,TRBJ1-3,CASSKGETGMTGNTIYF,TGTGCCAGCAGCAAAGGGGAAACAGGGATGACTGGAAACACCATATATTTT
.,TRBV11-2,.,15,TRBJ2-2,CASSLEGARTGELFF,TGTGCCAGCAGCTTAGAGGGGGCGCGGACCGGGGAGCTGTTTTTT
.,TRBV7-2,TRBD1,15,TRBJ2-7,CASRSNRDSPYEQYF,TGTGCCAGCAGATCAAACCGGGACAGCCCCTACGAGCAGTACTTC
once,TRBV4-1,TRBD2,16,TRBJ2-7,CASSQDAPGGSYEQYF,TGCGCCAGCAGCCAAGATGCGCCGGGAGGGTCCTACGAGCAGTACTTC
.,TRBV11-3,TRBD1,16,TRBJ1-1,CASSPQGASKNTEAFF,TGTGCCAGCAGCCCCCAGGGGGCCTCCAAAAACACTGAAGCTTTCTTT
.,TRBV2,.,12,TRBJ2-2,CARSELAGELFF,TGTGCCCGATCGGAGCTAGCCGGGGAGCTGTTTTTT
.,TRBV5-5,.,14,TRBJ1-1,CASSFGVGNTEAFF,TGTGCCAGCAGCTTCGGGGTCGGCAACACTGAAGCTTTCTTT
.,TRBV6-1,TRBD2,14,TRBJ2-1,CASSGITSVDEQFF,TGTGCCAGCAGTGGGATTACTAGCGTCGATGAGCAGTTCTTC
.,TRBV28,.,14,TRBJ1-5,CASRPPGWDQPQHF,TGTGCCAGCAGACCTCCAGGGTGGGATCAGCCCCAGCATTTT
.,TRBV7-7,.,13,TRBJ2-7,CASSPGDSYEQYF,TGTGCTAGCAGTCCAGGGGATTCCTACGAGCAGTACTTC
.,TRBV5-1,.,13,TRBJ2-7,CASSLFPRDEQYF,TGCGCCAGCAGCTTGTTCCCGAGGGACGAGCAGTACTTC
once,TRBV19,.,12,TRBJ1-2,CASKRGGDGYTF,TGTGCCAGTAAGCGAGGGGGGGATGGCTACACCTTC
once,TRBV29-1,.,12,TRBJ1-1,CSVRDGDTEAFF,TGCAGCGTTCGAGACGGGGACACTGAAGCTTTCTTT
.,TRBV5-4,.,14,TRBJ1-2,CASSPGEGGYGYTF,TGTGCCAGCAGCCCCGGGGAGGGGGGCTATGGCTACACCTTC
.,TRBV28,.,12,TRBJ1-2,CASGDTNYGYTF,TGTGCCAGCGGGGACACTAACTATGGCTACACCTTC